This T cell receptor (beta chain) was found in a study of T cell responses to AZD1222 COVID-19 vaccine (dated by TCRdb to about 2021). In terms of the full investigation: A total of about 240 trial participants underwent TCR sequencing, of whom around 200 received two doses of AZD1222 and some 25 received two doses of the MenACWY control vaccine. Trial participants were enrolled by age into subgroups of 18-55, 56-69 and 70-plus years, and around 150, 29 and 61 TCR-sequenced participants, respectively, were included in these subgroups. Beyond this particular receptor, the publication reports: Most participants were white British and females outnumbered males, and the authors suggested that clonal diversity may have been underestimated. A significant rise in spike-specific TCR breadth and depth was observed after two AZD1222 doses relative to day 0 and relative to MenACWY recipients. Reportedly, close to half of the unique spike-specific TCRs recognized epitopes lying outside the regions that are mutated in the B.1.351 and B.1.1.7 variants. Conclusions about previously exposed vaccinees were limited because only six AZD1222 recipients were SARS-CoV-2 seropositive at baseline. Because no day 14 peak-response samples were available, repertoires were characterized only after the peak T cell response. In the small 56-69-year group, the increase in depth fell short of significance, most likely because of low power. The whole spike protein was spanned by vaccine-associated CD4 TCRs, and dominant responses were seen in regions 160-218 and 743-854.

The time point label on this specimen signifies: about 28 days (+/-7) after the second vaccine dose. Because spike-specific TCR depth and breadth did not differ between the two schedules, AZD1222 recipients who got a second dose at roughly 4 weeks were pooled with those who got a second dose at roughly 12 weeks. The vaccinee samples were drawn from two UK trials, COV001 and COV002, one of which was a single-blind randomized controlled phase 2/3 trial testing AZD1222 (ChAdOx1 nCoV-19) in healthy adults. For TCRbeta chain sequencing, PBMC samples from trial participants were taken at day 0 and at day 28 after the second dose. The CDR3 regions of human TCRbeta chains were analyzed by immunosequencing. The authors' analysis ran thus. Repertoire TCRs were checked for matches against a reference library of SARS-CoV-2-specific TCRs that had been generated using the MIRA antigen-specificity platform. Breadth was defined as the fraction of unique TCRs that were SARS-CoV-2-associated, and depth was defined as the fraction of total T cells that were SARS-CoV-2-associated. Each spike-specific TCR was assigned to its reactive spike region and to a CD4 or CD8 class using the MIRA data. Log10-transformed breadth and depth values were compared by one-way ANOVA with Sidak's multiple comparisons tests. In its TCRdb copy, this immuneACCESS table keeps in-frame sequences only and misses some clones. Where compared with another copy, unresolved V genes explain less than half of these, and the others have no known cause. That table gives V, J and clone size, and the DNA gave D and trimming. This sample holds approximately 150,000 clones; approximately 90% were observed only once. The top ten hold about a tenth of the sample.

Trimming costs V 4 bases and J 3 bases, and their ends lie 10 bases apart. According to the germline V gene, CDR1 reads KGHSH and CDR2 reads LQKENI. From the cysteine through the phenylalanine, the CDR3 covers 13 amino acids. Only CDR3 DNA is held: 39 bases, read in frame from base 1. The sample holds one count of this clone. Its antigen has not been determined. Base qualities are not provided; no much larger clone lies one nucleotide away. The origin of this receptor is an adult who received the AZD1222 COVID-19 vaccine. Sequenced material: peripheral blood, taken 28 days after the second AZD1222 dose. The rearranged chain carries TRBV18 and TRBJ2-7; the D gene cannot be named for sure. The nucleotides read TGTGCCAGCTCACTTGGACGGAACTACGAGCAGTACTTC. This gives the protein CASSLGRNYEQYF. Joined to the reference TRBV18 and TRBJ2-7 proteins, this CDR3 gives the full variable domain: NAGVMQNPRHLVRRRGQEARLRCSPMKGHSHVYWYRQLPEEGLKFMVYLQKENIIDESGMPKERFSAEFPKEGPSILRIQQVVRGDSAAYFCASSLGRNYEQYFGPGTRLTVT.